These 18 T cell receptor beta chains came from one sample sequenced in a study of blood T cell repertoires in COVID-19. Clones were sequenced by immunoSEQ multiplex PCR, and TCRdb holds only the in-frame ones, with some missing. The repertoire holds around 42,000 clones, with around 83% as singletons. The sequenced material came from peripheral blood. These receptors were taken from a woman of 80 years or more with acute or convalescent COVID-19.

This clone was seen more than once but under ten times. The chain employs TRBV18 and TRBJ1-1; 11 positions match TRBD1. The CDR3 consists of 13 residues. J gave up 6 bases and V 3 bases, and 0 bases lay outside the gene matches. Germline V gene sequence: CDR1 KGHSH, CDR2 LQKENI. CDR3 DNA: TGTGCCAGCTCACCGGGACAGGGGGCTGAAGCTTTCTTT. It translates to CASSPGQGAEAFF.

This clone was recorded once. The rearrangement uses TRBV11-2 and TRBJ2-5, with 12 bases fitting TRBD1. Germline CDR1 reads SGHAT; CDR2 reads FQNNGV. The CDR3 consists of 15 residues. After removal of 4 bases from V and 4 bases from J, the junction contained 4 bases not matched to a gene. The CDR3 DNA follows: TGTGCCAGCAGCTCCGGGACAGGGGGCGTAGAGACCCAGTACTTC. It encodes CASSSGTGGVETQYF.

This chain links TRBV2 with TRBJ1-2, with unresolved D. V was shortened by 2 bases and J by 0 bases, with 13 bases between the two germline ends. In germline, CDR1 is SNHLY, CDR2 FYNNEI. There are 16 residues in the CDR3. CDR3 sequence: CASSETPGTSNYGYTF. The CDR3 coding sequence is TGTGCCAGCAGTGAAACACCAGGAACCTCTAACTATGGCTACACCTTC.

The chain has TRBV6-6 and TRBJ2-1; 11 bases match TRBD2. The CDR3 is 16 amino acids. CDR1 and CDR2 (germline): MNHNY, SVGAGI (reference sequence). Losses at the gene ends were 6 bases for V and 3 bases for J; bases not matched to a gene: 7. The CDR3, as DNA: TGTGCCAGCAGCCCGACAACTAGCGGGGGCTACAATGAGCAGTTCTTC. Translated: CASSPTTSGGYNEQFF.

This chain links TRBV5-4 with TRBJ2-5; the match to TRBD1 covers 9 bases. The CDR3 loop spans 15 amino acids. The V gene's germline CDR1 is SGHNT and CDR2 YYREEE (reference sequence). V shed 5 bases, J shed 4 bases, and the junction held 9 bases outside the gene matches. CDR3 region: CASSPDRGRIETQYF. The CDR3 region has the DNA TGTGCCAGCAGTCCGGACAGGGGAAGGATAGAGACCCAGTACTTC.

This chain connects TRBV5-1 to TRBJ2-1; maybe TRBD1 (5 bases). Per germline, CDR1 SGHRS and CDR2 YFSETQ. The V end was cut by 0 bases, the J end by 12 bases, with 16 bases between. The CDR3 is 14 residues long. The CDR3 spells CASSLEGQGLGQFF. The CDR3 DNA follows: TGCGCCAGCAGCTTGGAGGGGCAGGGCTTGGGGCAGTTCTTC.

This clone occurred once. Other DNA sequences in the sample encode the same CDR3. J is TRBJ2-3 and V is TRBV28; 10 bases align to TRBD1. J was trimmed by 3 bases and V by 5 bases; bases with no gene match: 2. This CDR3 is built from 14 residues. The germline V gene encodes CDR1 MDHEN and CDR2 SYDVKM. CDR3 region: CASSPGQGTDTQYF. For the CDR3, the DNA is TGTGCCAGCAGTCCGGGACAGGGGACAGATACGCAGTATTTT.

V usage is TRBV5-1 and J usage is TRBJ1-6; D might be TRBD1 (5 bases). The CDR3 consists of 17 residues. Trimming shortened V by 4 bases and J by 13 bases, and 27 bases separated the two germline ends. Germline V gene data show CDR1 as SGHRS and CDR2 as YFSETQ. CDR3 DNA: TGCGCCAGCAGCCTTTCCCCGACAGCCCTAGGTAGTGCGCCCCTCCACTTT. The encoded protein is CASSLSPTALGSAPLHF.

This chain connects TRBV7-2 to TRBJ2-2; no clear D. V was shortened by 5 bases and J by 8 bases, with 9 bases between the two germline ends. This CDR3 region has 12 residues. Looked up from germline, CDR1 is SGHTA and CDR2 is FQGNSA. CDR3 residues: CASSLRSGELFF. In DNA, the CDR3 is TGTGCCAGCAGCCTCAGATCAGGGGAGCTGTTTTTT. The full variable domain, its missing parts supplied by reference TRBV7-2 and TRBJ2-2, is GAGVSQSPSNKVTEKGKDVELRCDPISGHTALYWYRQSLGQGLEFLIYFQGNSAPDKSGLPSDRFSAERTGGSVSTLTIQRTQQEDSAVYLCASSLRSGELFFGEGSRLTVL.

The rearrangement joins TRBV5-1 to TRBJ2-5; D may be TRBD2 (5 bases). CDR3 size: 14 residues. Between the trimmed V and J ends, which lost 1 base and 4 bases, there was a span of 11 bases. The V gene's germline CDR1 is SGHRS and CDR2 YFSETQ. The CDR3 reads CASSLKRVGETQYF. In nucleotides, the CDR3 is TGCGCCAGCAGCTTGAAGAGGGTGGGAGAGACCCAGTACTTC.

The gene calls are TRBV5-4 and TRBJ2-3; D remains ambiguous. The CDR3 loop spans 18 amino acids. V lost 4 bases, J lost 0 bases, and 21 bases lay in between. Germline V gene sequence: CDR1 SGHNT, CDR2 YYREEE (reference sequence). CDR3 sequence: CASSPEAIEAASTDTQYF. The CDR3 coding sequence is TGTGCCAGCAGCCCAGAGGCTATTGAGGCAGCTAGCACAGATACGCAGTATTTT.

The CDR3 loop is CASSLGASGGPSDTQYF. CDR3 nucleotides: TGTGCCAGCAGCTTAGGGGCTAGCGGGGGGCCGTCGGATACGCAGTATTTT. J is TRBJ2-3 and V is TRBV7-9; 11 bases match TRBD2. Germline V lookup: CDR1 SEHNR, CDR2 FQNEAQ (reference sequence). The CDR3 is made up of 17 amino acids. V was clipped by 1 base and J by 6 bases; unmatched bases: 9.

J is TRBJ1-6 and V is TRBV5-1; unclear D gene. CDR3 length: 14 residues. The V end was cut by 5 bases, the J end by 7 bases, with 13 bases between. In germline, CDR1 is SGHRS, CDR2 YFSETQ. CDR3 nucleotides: TGCGCCAGCAGGGAGCTTCATTCGAATTCACCCCTCCACTTT. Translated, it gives CASRELHSNSPLHF.

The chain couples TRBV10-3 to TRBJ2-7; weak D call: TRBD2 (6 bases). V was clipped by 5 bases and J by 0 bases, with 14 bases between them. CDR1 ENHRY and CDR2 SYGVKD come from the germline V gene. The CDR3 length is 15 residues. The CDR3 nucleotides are TGTGCCATCAGTCGGAGCGGGTCTAGCTCCTACGAGCAGTACTTC. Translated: CAISRSGSSSYEQYF.

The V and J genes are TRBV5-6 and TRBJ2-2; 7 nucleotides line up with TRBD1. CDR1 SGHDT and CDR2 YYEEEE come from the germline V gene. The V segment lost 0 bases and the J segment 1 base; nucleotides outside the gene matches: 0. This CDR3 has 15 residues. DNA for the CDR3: TGTGCCAGCAGCTTGGGACAGGGGAACACCGGGGAGCTGTTTTTT. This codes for CASSLGQGNTGELFF.

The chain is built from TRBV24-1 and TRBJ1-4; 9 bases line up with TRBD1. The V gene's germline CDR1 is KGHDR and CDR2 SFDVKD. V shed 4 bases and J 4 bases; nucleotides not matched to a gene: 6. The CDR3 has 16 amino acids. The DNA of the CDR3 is TGTGCCACCAGTGACGCAGCGACAGGGGGTAATGAAAAACTGTTTTTT. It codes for CATSDAATGGNEKLFF.

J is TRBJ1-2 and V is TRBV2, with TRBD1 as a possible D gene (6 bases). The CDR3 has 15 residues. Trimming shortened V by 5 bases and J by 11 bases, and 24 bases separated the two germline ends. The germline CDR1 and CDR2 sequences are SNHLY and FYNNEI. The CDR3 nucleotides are TGTGCCAGCAGTAGAGAAGGGGGGGCCTGGTTTTCATACACCTTC. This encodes CASSREGGAWFSYTF.

CDR3 nucleotide sequence: TGCGCCAGCAGCCAAGAGGTTATGCGGGGGGAAGAGACCCAGTACTTC. Amino acid sequence: CASSQEVMRGEETQYF. The J gene is TRBJ2-5, the V gene TRBV4-3, with 8 bases aligning to TRBD2. Germline assignment: CDR1 LGHNA and CDR2 YSLEER. V lost 0 bases to trimming and J lost 3 bases; unmatched junction nucleotides: 6. The CDR3 runs to 16 residues.